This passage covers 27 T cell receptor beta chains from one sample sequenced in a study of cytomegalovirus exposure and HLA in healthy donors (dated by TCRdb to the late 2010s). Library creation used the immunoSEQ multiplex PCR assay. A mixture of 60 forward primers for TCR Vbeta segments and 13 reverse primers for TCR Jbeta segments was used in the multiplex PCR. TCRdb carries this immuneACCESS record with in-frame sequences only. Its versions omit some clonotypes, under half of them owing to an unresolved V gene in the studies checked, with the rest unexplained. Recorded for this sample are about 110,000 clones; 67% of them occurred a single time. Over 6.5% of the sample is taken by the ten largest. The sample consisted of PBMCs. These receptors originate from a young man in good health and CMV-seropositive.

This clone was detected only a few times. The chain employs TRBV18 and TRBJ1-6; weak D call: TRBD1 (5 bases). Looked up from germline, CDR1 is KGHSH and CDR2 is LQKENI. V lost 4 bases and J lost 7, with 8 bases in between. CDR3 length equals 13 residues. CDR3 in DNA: TGTGCCAGCTCACGCCAGGGAAATTCACCCCTCCACTTT. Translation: CASSRQGNSPLHF.

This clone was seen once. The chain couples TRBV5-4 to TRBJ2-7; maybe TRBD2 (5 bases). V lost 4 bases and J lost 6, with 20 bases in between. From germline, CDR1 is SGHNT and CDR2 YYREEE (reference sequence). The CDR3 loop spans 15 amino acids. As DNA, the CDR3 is TGTGCCAGCAGCGATAAGACCAAGAGAAGCGGCGAGCAGTACGTC. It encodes CASSDKTKRSGEQYV.

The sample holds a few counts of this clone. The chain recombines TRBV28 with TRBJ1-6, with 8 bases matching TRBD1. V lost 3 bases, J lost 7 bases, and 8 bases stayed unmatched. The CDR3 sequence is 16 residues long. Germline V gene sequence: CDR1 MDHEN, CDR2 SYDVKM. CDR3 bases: TGTGCCAGCAGTTTTGGGCAGGGGGCGGGGAATTCACCCCTCCACTTT. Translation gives CASSFGQGAGNSPLHF.

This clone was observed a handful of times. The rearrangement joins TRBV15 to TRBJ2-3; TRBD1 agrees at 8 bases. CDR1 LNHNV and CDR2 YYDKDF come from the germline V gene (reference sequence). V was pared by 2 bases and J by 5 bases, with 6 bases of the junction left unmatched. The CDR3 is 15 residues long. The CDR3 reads CATSRYRGVGDTQYF. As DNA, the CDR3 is TGTGCCACCAGCAGATACAGGGGGGTGGGAGATACGCAGTATTTT. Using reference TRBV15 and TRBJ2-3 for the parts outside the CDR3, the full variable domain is DAMVIQNPRYQVTQFGKPVTLSCSQTLNHNVMYWYQQKSSQAPKLLFHYYDKDFNNEADTPDNFQSRRPNTSFCFLDIRSPGLGDTAMYLCATSRYRGVGDTQYFGPGTRLTVL.

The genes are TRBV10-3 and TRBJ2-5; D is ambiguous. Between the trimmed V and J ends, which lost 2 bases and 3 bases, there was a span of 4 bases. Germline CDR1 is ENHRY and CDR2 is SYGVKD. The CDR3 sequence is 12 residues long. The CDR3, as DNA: TGTGCCATCAGTGAGCAGGAAGAGACCCAGTACTTC. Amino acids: CAISEQEETQYF.

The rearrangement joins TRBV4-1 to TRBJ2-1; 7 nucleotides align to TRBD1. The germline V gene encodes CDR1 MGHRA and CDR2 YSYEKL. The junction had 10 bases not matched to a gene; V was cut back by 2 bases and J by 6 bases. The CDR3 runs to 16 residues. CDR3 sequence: CASSQPVERGPNEQFF. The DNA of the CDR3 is TGCGCCAGCAGCCAACCCGTGGAGAGGGGGCCCAATGAGCAGTTCTTC.

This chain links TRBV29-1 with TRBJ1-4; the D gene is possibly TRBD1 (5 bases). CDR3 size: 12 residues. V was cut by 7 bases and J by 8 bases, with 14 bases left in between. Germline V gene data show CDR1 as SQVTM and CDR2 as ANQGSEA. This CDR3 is CSASQGAEKLFF. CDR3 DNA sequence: TGCAGCGCTAGTCAGGGCGCGGAAAAACTGTTTTTT.

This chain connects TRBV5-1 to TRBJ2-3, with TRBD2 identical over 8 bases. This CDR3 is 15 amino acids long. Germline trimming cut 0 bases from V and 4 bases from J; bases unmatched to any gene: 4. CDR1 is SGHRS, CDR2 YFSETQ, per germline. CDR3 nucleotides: TGCGCCAGCAGCTTGGTTTCCGGGGGGGCAGATACGCAGTATTTT. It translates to CASSLVSGGADTQYF.

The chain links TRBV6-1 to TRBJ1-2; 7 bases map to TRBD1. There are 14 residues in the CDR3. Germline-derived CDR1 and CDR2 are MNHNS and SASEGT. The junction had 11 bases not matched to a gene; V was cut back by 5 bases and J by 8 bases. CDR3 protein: CASSPKGQSRGYTF. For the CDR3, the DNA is TGTGCCAGCAGTCCCAAGGGACAGTCCCGCGGCTACACCTTC.

The CDR3 loop reads CASSISWGGAQETQYF. DNA for the CDR3: TGTGCCAGTAGTATTTCATGGGGGGGGGCCCAAGAGACCCAGTACTTC. V gene TRBV19 combines with J gene TRBJ2-5; D is perhaps TRBD2 (7 bases). This CDR3 is 16 amino acids long. V was trimmed by 3 bases and J by 1 base, leaving 15 bases between them. Germline V gene lookup returns CDR1 LNHDA and CDR2 SQIVND (reference sequence).

In DNA form, the CDR3 reads TGTGCCAGCAGCGTCGGACAGGGGGCCACAGATACGCAGTATTTT. Residues: CASSVGQGATDTQYF. The chain combines TRBV11-2 with TRBJ2-3; 11 nucleotides line up with TRBD1. The CDR3 is 15 residues long. Trimming cost V 5 bases and J 2 bases; bases outside gene matches: 3. The germline V gene has CDR1 SGHAT and CDR2 FQNNGV.

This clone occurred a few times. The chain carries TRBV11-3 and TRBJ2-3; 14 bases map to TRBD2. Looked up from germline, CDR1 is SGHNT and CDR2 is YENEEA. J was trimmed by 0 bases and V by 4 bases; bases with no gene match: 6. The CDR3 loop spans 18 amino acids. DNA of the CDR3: TGTGCCAGCAGCTCGAGACTAGCGGGGGGGATTAGCACAGATACGCAGTATTTT. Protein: CASSSRLAGGISTDTQYF.

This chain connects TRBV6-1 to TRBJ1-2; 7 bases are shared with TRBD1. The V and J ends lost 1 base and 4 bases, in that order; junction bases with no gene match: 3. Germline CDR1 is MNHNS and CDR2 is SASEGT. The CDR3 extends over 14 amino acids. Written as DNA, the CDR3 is TGTGCCAGCAGTGAAGTCGGGACAGCCTATGGCTACACCTTC. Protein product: CASSEVGTAYGYTF.

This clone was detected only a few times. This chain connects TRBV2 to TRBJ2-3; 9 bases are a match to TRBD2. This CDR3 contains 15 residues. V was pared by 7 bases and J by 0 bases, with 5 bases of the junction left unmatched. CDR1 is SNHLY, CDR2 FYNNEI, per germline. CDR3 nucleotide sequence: TGTGCCAGCACCCTAGCGGGGCCTAGCACAGATACGCAGTATTTT. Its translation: CASTLAGPSTDTQYF.

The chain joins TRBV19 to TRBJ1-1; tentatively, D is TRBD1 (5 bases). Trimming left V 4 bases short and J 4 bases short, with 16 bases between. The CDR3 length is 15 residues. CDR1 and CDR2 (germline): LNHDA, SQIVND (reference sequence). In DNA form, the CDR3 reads TGTGCCAGTAGTAAACATAAAGGGGCTGGCACTGAAGCTTTCTTT. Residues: CASSKHKGAGTEAFF.

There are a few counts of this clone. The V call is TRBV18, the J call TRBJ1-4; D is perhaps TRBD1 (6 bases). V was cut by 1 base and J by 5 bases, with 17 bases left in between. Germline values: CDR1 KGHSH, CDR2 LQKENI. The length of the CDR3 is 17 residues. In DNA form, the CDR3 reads TGTGCCAGCTCACCACAAAACAGGGTTGCCGGAAATGAAAAACTGTTTTTT. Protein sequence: CASSPQNRVAGNEKLFF.

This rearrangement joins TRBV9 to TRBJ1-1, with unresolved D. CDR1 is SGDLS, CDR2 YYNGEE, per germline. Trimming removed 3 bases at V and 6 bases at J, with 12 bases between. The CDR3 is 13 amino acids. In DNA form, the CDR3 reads TGTGCCAGCAGCGAGGCGGGAAGACCTGAAGCTTTCTTT. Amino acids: CASSEAGRPEAFF.

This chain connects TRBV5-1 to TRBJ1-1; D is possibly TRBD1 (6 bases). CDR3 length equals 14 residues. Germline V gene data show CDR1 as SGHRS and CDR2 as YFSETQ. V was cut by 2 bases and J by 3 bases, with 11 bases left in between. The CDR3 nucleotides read TGCGCCAGCAGCTTCGGAACAGGGTACACTGAAGCTTTCTTT. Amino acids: CASSFGTGYTEAFF.

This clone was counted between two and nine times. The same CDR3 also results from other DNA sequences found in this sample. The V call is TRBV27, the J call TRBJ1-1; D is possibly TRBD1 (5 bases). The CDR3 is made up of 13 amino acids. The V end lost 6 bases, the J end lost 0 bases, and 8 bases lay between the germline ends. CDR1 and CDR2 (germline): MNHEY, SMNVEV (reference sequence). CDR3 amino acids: CASSLTVNTEAFF. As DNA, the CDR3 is TGTGCCAGCAGCCTGACAGTGAACACTGAAGCTTTCTTT.

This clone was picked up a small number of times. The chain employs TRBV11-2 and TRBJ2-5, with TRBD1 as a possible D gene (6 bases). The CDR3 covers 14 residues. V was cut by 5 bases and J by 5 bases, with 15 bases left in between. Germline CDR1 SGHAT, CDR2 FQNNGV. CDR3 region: CASSPGKTGETQYF. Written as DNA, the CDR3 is TGTGCCAGCAGCCCAGGGAAAACAGGGGAGACCCAGTACTTC. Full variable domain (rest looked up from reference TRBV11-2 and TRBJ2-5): EAGVAQSPRYKIIEKRQSVAFWCNPISGHATLYWYQQILGQGPKLLIQFQNNGVVDDSQLPKDRFSAERLKGVDSTLKIQPAKLEDSAVYLCASSPGKTGETQYFGPGTRLLVL.

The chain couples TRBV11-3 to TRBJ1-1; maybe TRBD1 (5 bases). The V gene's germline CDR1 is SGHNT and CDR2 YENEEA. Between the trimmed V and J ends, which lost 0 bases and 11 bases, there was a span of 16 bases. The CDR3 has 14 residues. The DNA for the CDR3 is TGTGCCAGCAGCTTAGATGGTGGAGGGACGGAGGCTTTCTTT. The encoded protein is CASSLDGGGTEAFF.

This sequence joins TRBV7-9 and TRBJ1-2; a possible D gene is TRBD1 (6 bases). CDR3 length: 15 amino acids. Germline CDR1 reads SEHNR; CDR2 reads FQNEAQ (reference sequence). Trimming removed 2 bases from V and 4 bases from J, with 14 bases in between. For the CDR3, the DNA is TGTGCCAGCAGCTTAAGGCAGGGGAGCAGCTATGGCTACACCTTC. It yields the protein CASSLRQGSSYGYTF.

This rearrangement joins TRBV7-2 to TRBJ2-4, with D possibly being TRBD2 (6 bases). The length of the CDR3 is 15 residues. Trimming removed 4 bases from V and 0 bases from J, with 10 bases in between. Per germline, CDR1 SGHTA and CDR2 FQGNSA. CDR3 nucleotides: TGTGCCAGCAGCTCGGGACTTCCAGCCAAAAACATTCAGTACTTC. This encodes CASSSGLPAKNIQYF.

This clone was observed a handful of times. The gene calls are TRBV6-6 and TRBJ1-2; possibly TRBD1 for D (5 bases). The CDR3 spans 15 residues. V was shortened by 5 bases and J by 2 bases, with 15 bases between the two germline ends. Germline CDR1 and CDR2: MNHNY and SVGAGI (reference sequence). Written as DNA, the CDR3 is TGTGCCAGCAGTGACCCCTTAGGGGCGAACTATGGCTACACCTTC. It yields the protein CASSDPLGANYGYTF.

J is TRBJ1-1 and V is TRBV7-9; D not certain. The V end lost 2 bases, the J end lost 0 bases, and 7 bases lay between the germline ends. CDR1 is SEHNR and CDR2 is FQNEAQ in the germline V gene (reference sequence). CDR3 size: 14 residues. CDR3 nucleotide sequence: TGTGCCAGCAGCTTATCTTCTCTGAACACTGAAGCTTTCTTT. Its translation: CASSLSSLNTEAFF.

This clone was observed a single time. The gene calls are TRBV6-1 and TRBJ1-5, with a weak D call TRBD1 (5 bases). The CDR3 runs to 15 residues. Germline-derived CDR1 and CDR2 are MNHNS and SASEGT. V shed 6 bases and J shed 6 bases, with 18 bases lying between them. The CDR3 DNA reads TGTGCCAGCAGACCCACCGGGGCCGGGGGTCAGCCCCAGCATTTT. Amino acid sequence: CASRPTGAGGQPQHF.

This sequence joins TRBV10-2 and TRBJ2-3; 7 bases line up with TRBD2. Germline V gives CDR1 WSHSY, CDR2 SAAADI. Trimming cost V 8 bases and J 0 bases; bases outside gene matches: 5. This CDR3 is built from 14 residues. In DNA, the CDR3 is TGCGCCAGCGGAAAAGCGGGGAGCACAGATACGCAGTATTTT. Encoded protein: CASGKAGSTDTQYF.